This entry lists 9 T cell receptor beta chains sequenced from one sample in a study of CD8 T cells in ankylosing spondylitis. The study's findings and limits: What seemed typical of ankylosing spondylitis blood was a TCR beta motif built from 8 or 9 highly homologous variants.

In TCRdb, the 5' RACE reads were re-called with MiXCR into one record per CDR3 protein. The sample has tens of thousands of distinct CDR3 sequences; around 8.5% are singletons. Antigens of these TCRs are unknown. Input material: blood, either unsorted or a sorted T cell fraction (not recorded which). The receptors derive from a male donor with ankylosing spondylitis.

This clonotype was found many times. The rearrangement links TRBV12-3 or TRBV12-4 to TRBJ2-1; D is unclear. Trimming took 6 bases from V and 4 from J, leaving 4 bases between them. The CDR3 spans 11 residues. The CDR3 reads CASSTYNEQFF. CDR3 DNA: TGTGCCAGCAGCACGTACAATGAGCAGTTCTTC.

This clonotype was seen a handful of times. J is TRBJ2-2 and V is TRBV27, with a possible D match to TRBD1 (5 bases). The V and J ends lost 7 bases and 4 bases respectively, with 10 bases between them. Germline V CDR1 and CDR2: MNHEY, SMNVEV (reference sequence). The CDR3 sequence is 13 residues long. The CDR3 loop reads CASTGSPTGELFF. Written as DNA, the CDR3 is TGTGCCAGCACAGGGTCCCCCACCGGGGAGCTGTTTTTT.

This chain connects TRBV12-3 or TRBV12-4 to TRBJ2-1; 8 nucleotides match TRBD2. V shed 3 bases, J shed 2 bases, and the junction held 9 bases outside the gene matches. The CDR3 consists of 17 residues. The CDR3 here is CASSFGGREDPYNEQFF. The CDR3 region has the DNA TGTGCCAGCAGTTTTGGGGGGCGGGAGGACCCCTACAATGAGCAGTTCTTC.

This clonotype was observed a few times. The chain is built from TRBV20-1 and TRBJ2-1, with D tentatively TRBD2 (6 bases). V was pared by 3 bases and J by 6 bases, with 15 bases between. The CDR3 length is 14 residues. Germline V gene sequence: CDR1 DFQATT, CDR2 SNEGSKA (reference sequence). CDR3 coding DNA: TGCAGTGCTAGGGGTAGCGGTAAGGTCAATGAGCAGTTCTTC. Translating gives CSARGSGKVNEQFF.

There are many counts of this clonotype. The V call is TRBV15, the J call TRBJ2-1; 10 nucleotides match TRBD2. The CDR3 covers 15 residues. The junction had 6 bases not matched to a gene; V was cut back by 6 bases and J by 4 bases. The germline V gene has CDR1 LNHNV and CDR2 YYDKDF (reference sequence). Written as DNA, the CDR3 is TGTGCCACCAGTTTTCTAGCGGGAGAGTACAATGAGCAGTTCTTC. Amino acids: CATSFLAGEYNEQFF.

The V gene is TRBV20-1, the J gene TRBJ1-5; no clear D gene. Germline V gives CDR1 DFQATT, CDR2 SNEGSKA (reference sequence). The CDR3 consists of 14 residues. V lost 0 bases and J 4 bases, leaving 10 bases between the germline ends. CDR3 coding DNA: TGCAGTGCTAGAGAGGGCCAAACAAATCAGCCCCAGCATTTT. Its protein product is CSAREGQTNQPQHF.

This clonotype was detected ten times or more. The chain joins TRBV7-9 to TRBJ1-5; no clear D. Trimming took off 5 bases at V and 5 bases at J, with 16 bases between the two ends. This CDR3 is 15 amino acids long. Per germline, CDR1 SEHNR and CDR2 FQNEAQ (reference sequence). This CDR3 is CASSPGRAIDQPQHF. CDR3 bases: TGTGCCAGCAGCCCAGGTCGGGCCATTGATCAGCCCCAGCATTTT.

Many counts were recorded for this clonotype. The V gene is TRBV30, the J gene TRBJ1-2; D not certain. V lost 4 bases, J lost 6 bases, and 12 bases lay in between. Germline-derived CDR1 and CDR2 are GTSNPN and SVGIG (reference sequence). The CDR3 runs to 12 residues. The CDR3: CAWNTLEDGYTF. CDR3 DNA sequence: TGTGCCTGGAACACCCTGGAGGATGGCTACACCTTC.

This clonotype occurred many times. The chain has TRBV27 and TRBJ1-1; possibly TRBD1 for D (5 bases). The CDR3 is made up of 16 amino acids. Trimming left V 2 bases short and J 0 bases short, with 13 bases between. Per the germline V gene, CDR1 is MNHEY and CDR2 is SMNVEV (reference sequence). CDR3 coding DNA: TGTGCCAGCAGTTTACTTGGGGGTTTGATGAACACTGAAGCTTTCTTT. It encodes CASSLLGGLMNTEAFF.